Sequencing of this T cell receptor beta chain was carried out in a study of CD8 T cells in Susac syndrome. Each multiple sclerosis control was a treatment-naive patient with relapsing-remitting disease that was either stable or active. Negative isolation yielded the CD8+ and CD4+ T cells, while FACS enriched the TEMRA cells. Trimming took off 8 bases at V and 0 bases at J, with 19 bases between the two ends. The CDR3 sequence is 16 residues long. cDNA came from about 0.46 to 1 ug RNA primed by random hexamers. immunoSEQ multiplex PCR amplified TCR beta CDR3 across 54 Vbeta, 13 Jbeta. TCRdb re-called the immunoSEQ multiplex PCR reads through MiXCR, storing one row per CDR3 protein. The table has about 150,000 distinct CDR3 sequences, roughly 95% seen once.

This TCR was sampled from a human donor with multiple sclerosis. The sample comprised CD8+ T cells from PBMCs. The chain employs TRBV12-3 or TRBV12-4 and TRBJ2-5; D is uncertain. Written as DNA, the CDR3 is TGTGCCAGCCAGCCCCCCGCAGACACAAACCAAGAGACCCAGTACTTC. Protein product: CASQPPADTNQETQYF.